The T cell receptor beta chain under discussion was sequenced for a study of T cells in Graves' hyperthyroidism and ophthalmopathy. Study as a whole: Peripheral blood draws took place at initial diagnosis, ahead of any treatment.

Regions amplified from RNA transcripts were the TCR beta CDR3 regions. Researchers ran a first-round RT-PCR on the TCR CDR3 using the HTBI primer set. TCRdb fed the multiplex PCR reads into MiXCR, producing one record per CDR3 protein. The repertoire holds hundreds of thousands of distinct CDR3 sequences, under 15% seen once, with about 4.5% in the top ten. Whole-study findings and limits: In the blood, most expanded thyroid clonotypes above 0.001 appeared as well.

The CDR3 runs to 14 residues. V lost 1 base and J 5 bases, leaving 11 bases between the germline ends. Germline CDR1 reads LNHNV; CDR2 reads YYDKDF (reference sequence). This clonotype has just a few counts. Its target is not known. Lactation, pregnancy, other autoimmune disease or uncontrolled infection excluded patients. The PBMCs were sourced from fresh peripheral blood (about 9.7 ml). The clonotype was recovered from a woman between 40 and 50 years old with Graves' ophthalmopathy. Sequenced material: blood. The rearrangement uses TRBV15 and TRBJ2-5, with D tentatively TRBD2 (6 bases). The DNA for the CDR3 is TGTGCCACCAGCAGAGGGGGGGATCTGGAGACCCAGTACTTC. Translated: CATSRGGDLETQYF.